The rows below give T cell receptor beta chains drawn from one sample of a study of T cell responses to AZD1222 COVID-19 vaccine. TCRdb's copy holds only in-frame clones and misses some; the assay was immunoSEQ multiplex PCR. The sample consists of 100,000 to 120,000 clones, around 81% of them appearing once. The sequences come from peripheral blood, collected on day 0 of AZD1222 vaccination. These receptors originate from an adult in good health. The CDR3 runs from the conserved cysteine through the conserved F or W. D genes are given only for firm matches.

>TRBJ1-2|TRBV3-1/TRBV3-2|NA
TGTGCCAGCAGCCAAGATTCGGGCAAAGGGAGAGGCTACACCTTC
CASSQDSGKGRGYTF
>TRBJ2-1|TRBV18|TRBD2
TGTGCCAGCTCACCATATGCGGGGGAGAGGCCTAAGCAGTTCTTC
CASSPYAGERPKQFF
>TRBJ2-2|TRBV5-5|TRBD2
TGTGCCAGCAGCCAGCGATTTTCGGGAGGTAACACCGGGGAGCTGTTTTTT
CASSQRFSGGNTGELFF
>TRBJ1-6|TRBV5-3|NA
TGTGCCAGAAGCTTGGCTTGGGTTTTACCCTATAATTCACCCCTCCACTTT
CARSLAWVLPYNSPLHF
>TRBJ2-3|TRBV9|NA
TGTGCCAGCAGCGTAGGTAATCTCCGGACAGATACGCAGTATTTT
CASSVGNLRTDTQYF
>TRBJ2-3|TRBV5-1|NA
TGCGCCAGCAGCTTGGAGAAGAGCACAGATACGCAGTATTTT
CASSLEKSTDTQYF
>TRBJ2-4|TRBV6-2/TRBV6-3|NA
TGTGCCAGCAGTTACCAGGGAAACATTCAGTACTTC
CASSYQGNIQYF
>TRBJ2-5|TRBV5-5|NA
TGTGCCAGCAGCTTGGGAAAGGGCTTCCCGGCGGGGACCCAGTACTTC
CASSLGKGFPAGTQYF
>TRBJ2-7|TRBV6-5|NA
TGTGCCAGCAGTTACTCCAGATCCTACGAGCAGTACTTC
CASSYSRSYEQYF
>TRBJ1-2|TRBV9|NA
TGTGCCAGCAGCGAAAACTATGGCTACACCTTC
CASSENYGYTF
>TRBJ1-2|TRBV7-8|TRBD1
TGTGCCAGCAGCTTAGAAGGGGGCCCCAACTATGGCTACACCTTC
CASSLEGGPNYGYTF
>TRBJ1-3|TRBV20-1|NA
TGCAGTGCTAGAGGGACTGACACCATATATTTT
CSARGTDTIYF
>TRBJ1-2|TRBV11-2|NA
TGTGCCAGCAGCTTAGGAGGGTCTAGCTATGGCTACACCTTC
CASSLGGSSYGYTF
>TRBJ1-1|TRBV5-4|TRBD1
TGTGCCGGTCATACAGGGGAAACTGAAGCTTTCTTT
CAGHTGETEAFF
>TRBJ1-3|TRBV11-2|TRBD1
TGTGCCAGCAGCTTGTACCGGGACAGGTTCTCTGGAAACACCATATATTTT
CASSLYRDRFSGNTIYF
>TRBJ1-2|TRBV7-9|TRBD1
TGTGCCAGCAGCTTAGGGGGGACCAGACAGGGCACTAACTATGGCTACACCTTC
CASSLGGTRQGTNYGYTF
>TRBJ1-2|TRBV25-1|NA
TGTGCCAGCAGTGCGGACGGTAACTATGGCTACACCTTC
CASSADGNYGYTF
>TRBJ1-2|TRBV11-2|NA
TGTGCCAGCAGCCCCGAAGGGACGGCGGCTGGCTACACCTTC
CASSPEGTAAGYTF
>TRBJ1-6|TRBV27|NA
TGTGCCAGCAGTCCAAAAAGACCGGGCAGAGGGGCCTATTCACCCCTCCACTTT
CASSPKRPGRGAYSPLHF
>TRBJ2-1|TRBV18|NA
TGTGCCAGCTCACCGAGTTCGAGCATTGAGCAGTTCTTC
CASSPSSSIEQFF